This entry lists 27 T cell receptor beta chains sequenced from one sample in a study of cytomegalovirus exposure and HLA in healthy donors. The PCR used 60 Vbeta and 13 Jbeta primers. Sequenced by immunoSEQ multiplex PCR; TCRdb stores in-frame clones only, minus some. Of about 190,000 clones detected, roughly four fifths appear once; the ten largest clones hold about 1.7%. Input material: PBMCs. The receptors derive from a man between 18 and 29 years old in good health and CMV-seronegative.

The chain couples TRBV9 to TRBJ2-2; tentative D call: TRBD1 (5 bases). This CDR3 contains 16 residues. Per the germline V gene, CDR1 is SGDLS and CDR2 is YYNGEE. Trimming took off 4 bases at V and 0 bases at J, with 13 bases between the two ends. The CDR3 region has the DNA TGTGCCAGCAGCCCACAGGAGCTCGCGAACACCGGGGAGCTGTTTTTT. Translating it yields CASSPQELANTGELFF.

The chain is built from TRBV7-2 and TRBJ2-2; 12 positions match TRBD2. The CDR3 covers 15 residues. V shed 8 bases and J 6 bases; nucleotides not matched to a gene: 7. In germline, CDR1 is SGHTA, CDR2 FQGNSA. The CDR3 bases are TGTGCCAGCCGTTCTAGCGGGGGGGCCTCCGGGGAGCTGTTTTTT. This translates into CASRSSGGASGELFF. The full variable domain, its missing parts supplied by reference TRBV7-2 and TRBJ2-2, is GAGVSQSPSNKVTEKGKDVELRCDPISGHTALYWYRQSLGQGLEFLIYFQGNSAPDKSGLPSDRFSAERTGGSVSTLTIQRTQQEDSAVYLCASRSSGGASGELFFGEGSRLTVL.

This clone was seen a handful of times. V usage is TRBV10-3 and J usage is TRBJ2-5; 9 nucleotides match TRBD2. V trimming: 4 bases; J trimming: 11 bases; junction bases outside the gene matches: 11. From germline, CDR1 is ENHRY and CDR2 SYGVKD. This CDR3 is 14 amino acids long. For the CDR3, the DNA is TGTGCCATCAGTGGATTGGCGGGAGGGGATGAGCAGTACTTC. Translation gives CAISGLAGGDEQYF.

This chain connects TRBV7-9 to TRBJ1-4, with no clear D. Germline V gene sequence: CDR1 SEHNR, CDR2 FQNEAQ (reference sequence). CDR3 size: 15 residues. V was cut by 5 bases and J by 4 bases, with 14 bases left in between. This CDR3 is CASSPSGGVNEKLFF. The CDR3 region has the DNA TGTGCCAGCAGCCCTTCGGGTGGTGTTAATGAAAAACTGTTTTTT.

This rearrangement joins TRBV30 to TRBJ2-2, with D tentatively TRBD1 (6 bases). With 8 bases removed from V and 1 base from J, the gap between germline ends came to 11 bases. The germline V gene has CDR1 GTSNPN and CDR2 SVGIG (reference sequence). The CDR3 runs to 13 residues. The CDR3 DNA follows: TGTGCCCGGAAGGACAGGAACACCGGGGAGCTGTTTTTT. Protein: CARKDRNTGELFF.

This chain joins TRBV4-3 and TRBJ2-2; 10 bases map to TRBD2. CDR1 LGHNA and CDR2 YSLEER come from the germline V gene. Trimming took 2 bases from V and 5 from J; bases not matched to a gene: 11. The CDR3 sequence is 18 residues long. The CDR3 loop reads CASSQNTQRGGVTGELFF. The DNA of the CDR3 is TGCGCCAGCAGCCAAAACACCCAGCGGGGGGGCGTGACCGGGGAGCTGTTTTTT.

The CDR3 coding sequence is TGTGCCAGCAGCTTAGCGTGGACTGGCCGCCAGGAGACCCAGTACTTC. Translated: CASSLAWTGRQETQYF. This rearrangement joins TRBV7-8 to TRBJ2-5, with D maybe TRBD2 (5 bases). V gave up 0 bases and J gave up 5 bases, with 16 bases separating them. CDR1 is SGHVS and CDR2 is FQNEAQ in the germline V gene. The CDR3 loop spans 16 amino acids.

This clone has only a few counts. The V call is TRBV28, the J call TRBJ1-1, with 10 bases fitting TRBD1. This CDR3 has 16 amino acids. Trimming took 4 bases from V and 3 from J; bases not matched to a gene: 8. Germline V gene data show CDR1 as MDHEN and CDR2 as SYDVKM. In DNA form, the CDR3 reads TGTGCCAGCAGTTCACTTACCGGGACAGGGGACACTGAAGCTTTCTTT. Amino acid sequence: CASSSLTGTGDTEAFF. Supplemented by reference TRBV28 and TRBJ1-1, the full variable domain reads DVKVTQSSRYLVKRTGEKVFLECVQDMDHENMFWYRQDPGLGLRLIYFSYDVKMKEKGDIPEGYSVSREKKERFSLILESASTNQTSMYLCASSSLTGTGDTEAFFGQGTRLTVV.

The chain joins TRBV4-1 to TRBJ1-2; D possibly corresponds to TRBD1 (5 bases). CDR3 length: 15 amino acids. Germline V CDR1 and CDR2: MGHRA, YSYEKL. Trimming left V 1 base short and J 4 bases short, with 13 bases between. The CDR3, as DNA: TGCGCCAGCAGCCAAGGACTAGGGGTCTCCTATGGCTACACCTTC. It yields the protein CASSQGLGVSYGYTF.

The chain links TRBV18 to TRBJ2-1, with 11 nucleotides matching TRBD2. Germline trimming cut 7 bases from V and 6 bases from J; bases unmatched to any gene: 20. The CDR3 length is 19 residues. CDR1 and CDR2 (germline): KGHSH, LQKENI. The CDR3 DNA follows: TGTGCCAGCTTCGCAAGCGGGATAGCGGGGGGGCAGTCCCCCAATGAGCAGTTCTTC. Its translation is CASFASGIAGGQSPNEQFF.

V is TRBV6-1 and J is TRBJ2-1; 9 nucleotides agree with TRBD1. In germline, CDR1 is MNHNS, CDR2 SASEGT. The CDR3 runs 15 residues. Trimming at V came to 8 bases and at J to 7 bases, leaving 12 bases not matched to a gene. Here the CDR3 reads CASGFRDRDRNEQFF. The CDR3 region has the DNA TGTGCCAGCGGATTCCGGGACAGGGACAGGAATGAGCAGTTCTTC.

The chain employs TRBV28 and TRBJ2-3; 8 positions match TRBD1. In germline, CDR1 is MDHEN, CDR2 SYDVKM. The CDR3 sequence is 16 residues long. V dropped 6 bases and J dropped 4; count of bases not matched to a gene: 12. CDR3 region: CASRFPGQVPSDTQYF. In DNA, the CDR3 is TGTGCCAGCAGGTTTCCGGGACAGGTCCCTTCAGATACGCAGTATTTT.

This chain links TRBV11-1 with TRBJ2-7; weak D call: TRBD1 (6 bases). The germline V gene has CDR1 SGHAT and CDR2 FQDESV (reference sequence). The CDR3 has 13 amino acids. V lost 5 bases to trimming and J lost 3 bases, with 11 bases between them. The CDR3 loop reads CASSHRERYEQYF. CDR3 coding DNA: TGTGCCAGCAGCCACAGGGAGCGCTACGAGCAGTACTTC.

The rearrangement joins TRBV7-9 to TRBJ2-4, with D tentatively TRBD2 (5 bases). The CDR3 sequence is 16 residues long. Deletions cut 0 bases from V and 1 base from J, with 10 bases between. Per the germline V gene, CDR1 is SEHNR and CDR2 is FQNEAQ (reference sequence). The CDR3 here is CASSLAGVPAKNIQYF. CDR3 DNA sequence: TGTGCCAGCAGCTTAGCCGGGGTCCCGGCCAAAAACATTCAGTACTTC.

The V and J genes are TRBV19 and TRBJ2-5, with 10 bases that match TRBD1. Trimming removed 4 bases from V and 5 bases from J; junction bases left unmatched: 19. CDR1 is LNHDA and CDR2 is SQIVND in the germline V gene (reference sequence). The CDR3 loop spans 19 amino acids. The CDR3 here is CASSRGRDRGLLKSETQYF. The DNA for the CDR3 is TGTGCCAGTAGTAGGGGCCGGGACAGGGGTCTGTTGAAATCGGAGACCCAGTACTTC.

The rearrangement joins TRBV4-2 to TRBJ2-1; the match to TRBD2 covers 11 bases. The CDR3 runs 16 residues. V lost 4 bases, J lost 12 bases, and 14 bases stayed unmatched. Per germline, CDR1 LGHNA and CDR2 YNFKEQ. The CDR3 protein is CASSPSILAGELAQFF. For the CDR3, the DNA is TGTGCCAGCAGCCCCAGCATACTAGCGGGAGAATTAGCGCAGTTCTTC.

The chain couples TRBV4-2 to TRBJ2-2; D is possibly TRBD1 (5 bases). CDR3 length: 15 amino acids. Germline V lookup: CDR1 LGHNA, CDR2 YNFKEQ. V lost 0 bases and J 8 bases, leaving 13 bases between the germline ends. CDR3 loop: CASSQDQPRGGELFF. CDR3 coding DNA: TGTGCCAGCAGCCAAGATCAGCCAAGGGGTGGGGAGCTGTTTTTT.

This chain's CDR3 is CAWNPAGGSNEQFF. CDR3 nucleotides: TGTGCCTGGAACCCAGCGGGAGGTAGCAATGAGCAGTTCTTC. The chain joins TRBV30 to TRBJ2-1; 9 bases fit TRBD2. Germline CDR1 is GTSNPN and CDR2 is SVGIG (reference sequence). The CDR3 extends over 14 amino acids. V dropped 4 bases and J dropped 6; count of bases not matched to a gene: 7.

J is TRBJ1-2 and V is TRBV18; 11 nucleotides match TRBD1. V was pared by 1 base and J by 1 base, with 14 bases of the junction left unmatched. The CDR3 has 20 residues. Looked up from germline, CDR1 is KGHSH and CDR2 is LQKENI. The CDR3 DNA sequence: TGTGCCAGCTCACCACTGTCGTACGGGACAGGGGGGTTTATTAACTATGGCTACACCTTC. Its translation: CASSPLSYGTGGFINYGYTF.

The CDR3 nucleotides are TGTGCCAGCAGCCCCCGGACAGGGAGGACTCGGAGGGAGCAGTACTTC. It codes for CASSPRTGRTRREQYF. The chain recombines TRBV7-9 with TRBJ2-7, with 8 bases lining up with TRBD1. Trimming at V came to 5 bases and at J to 7 bases, leaving 16 bases not matched to a gene. Germline CDR1 and CDR2: SEHNR and FQNEAQ (reference sequence). The CDR3 extends over 16 amino acids.

J is TRBJ2-7 and V is TRBV6-5, with 7 positions matching TRBD2. V shed 2 bases and J 9 bases; nucleotides not matched to a gene: 10. CDR3 length equals 14 residues. Germline values: CDR1 MNHEY, CDR2 SVGAGI. The chain's CDR3 is CASSYPGGREVQYF. CDR3 in DNA: TGTGCCAGCAGTTACCCCGGGGGTCGGGAGGTGCAGTACTTC.

The CDR3 sequence is CASSGGGRSSDTQYF. The CDR3 bases are TGTGCCAGCAGCGGGGGCGGGAGAAGTTCAGATACGCAGTATTTT. The chain combines TRBV7-8 with TRBJ2-3; possibly TRBD2 for D (7 bases). Trimming left V 5 bases short and J 4 bases short, with 16 bases between. In germline, CDR1 is SGHVS, CDR2 FQNEAQ. This CDR3 has 15 amino acids.

Details on this clone: Germline is not matched at one junction end, which may reflect a read error. The chain joins TRBV7-9 to TRBJ1-2, with 8 bases matching TRBD1. The CDR3 runs 13 residues. Germline V CDR1 and CDR2: SEHNR, FQNEAQ (reference sequence). CDR3 loop: CSSSHTGGYGYTF. In nucleotides, the CDR3 is TGTTCCAGCAGCCACACAGGGGGCTATGGCTACACCTTC.

This chain uses TRBV10-3 with TRBJ1-1; possible D gene TRBD1, 6 bases. Per germline, CDR1 ENHRY and CDR2 SYGVKD. Trimming left V 4 bases short and J 10 bases short, with 10 bases between. The CDR3 spans 11 residues. The CDR3 region has the DNA TGTGCCATCAGTGGAGGGACATCAGCTTTCTTT. Its translation: CAISGGTSAFF.

This chain connects TRBV7-8 to TRBJ2-7; perhaps TRBD2 as D (5 bases). The CDR3 length is 13 residues. CDR1 is SGHVS, CDR2 FQNEAQ, per germline. V lost 2 bases and J 7 bases, leaving 12 bases between the germline ends. The CDR3 sequence: CASSLKTLAEQYF. The CDR3 DNA follows: TGTGCCAGCAGCTTAAAAACCCTAGCAGAGCAGTACTTC.

J is TRBJ2-1 and V is TRBV13; D might be TRBD2 (5 bases). Germline CDR1 is PRHDT and CDR2 is FYEKMQ (reference sequence). CDR3 length equals 16 residues. Trimming removed 3 bases from V and 3 bases from J, with 15 bases in between. CDR3 nucleotide sequence: TGTGCCAGCAGCTTCTTCGGGCTTGAGGGCTACAATGAGCAGTTCTTC. Its translation is CASSFFGLEGYNEQFF.

The chain links TRBV6-5 to TRBJ2-5; 7 bases are a match to TRBD2. In germline, CDR1 is MNHEY, CDR2 SVGAGI. The length of the CDR3 is 16 residues. The V gene end was trimmed by 4 bases and the J gene end by 6 bases; junction bases not matched to a gene: 14. The CDR3 DNA reads as TGTGCCAGCAGTTCCGTGGGGGACTACCCGAGGAAGACCCAGTACTTC. This translates into CASSSVGDYPRKTQYF.